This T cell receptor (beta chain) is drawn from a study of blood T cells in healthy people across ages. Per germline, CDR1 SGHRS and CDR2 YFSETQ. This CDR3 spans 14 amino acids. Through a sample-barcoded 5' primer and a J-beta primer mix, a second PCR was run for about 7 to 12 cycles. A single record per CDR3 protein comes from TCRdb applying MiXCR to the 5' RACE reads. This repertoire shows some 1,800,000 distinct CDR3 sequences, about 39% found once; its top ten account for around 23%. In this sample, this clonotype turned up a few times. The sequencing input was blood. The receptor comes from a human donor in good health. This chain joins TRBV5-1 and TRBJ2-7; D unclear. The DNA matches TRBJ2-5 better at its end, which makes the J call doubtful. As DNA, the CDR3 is TGCGCCAGCAGCTCATATTCGCCGCGAGAGACCCAGTACTTC. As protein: CASSSYSPRETQYF.